The text below deals with one T cell receptor beta chain. The CDR3 is 14 residues long. The germline V gene has CDR1 MNHNS and CDR2 SASEGT. The V gene lost 3 bases and the J gene lost 4 bases, with 10 bases spanning the gap. The data were produced by immunoSEQ multiplex PCR, yet TCRdb's version contains in-frame clones alone and is incomplete. The table lists tens of thousands of clones, approximately 72% of them singletons. These data originate in a study of STAT5B mutations in CD4+ large granular lymphocyte leukemia. The receptor was isolated from a human donor in good health. The sample taken for sequencing was CD4+ T cells from blood buffy coats. This chain links TRBV6-1 with TRBJ1-3, with D uncertain. The CDR3 loop reads CASSDDFGGNTIYF. In DNA form, the CDR3 reads TGTGCCAGCAGTGACGATTTCGGCGGAAACACCATATATTTT.